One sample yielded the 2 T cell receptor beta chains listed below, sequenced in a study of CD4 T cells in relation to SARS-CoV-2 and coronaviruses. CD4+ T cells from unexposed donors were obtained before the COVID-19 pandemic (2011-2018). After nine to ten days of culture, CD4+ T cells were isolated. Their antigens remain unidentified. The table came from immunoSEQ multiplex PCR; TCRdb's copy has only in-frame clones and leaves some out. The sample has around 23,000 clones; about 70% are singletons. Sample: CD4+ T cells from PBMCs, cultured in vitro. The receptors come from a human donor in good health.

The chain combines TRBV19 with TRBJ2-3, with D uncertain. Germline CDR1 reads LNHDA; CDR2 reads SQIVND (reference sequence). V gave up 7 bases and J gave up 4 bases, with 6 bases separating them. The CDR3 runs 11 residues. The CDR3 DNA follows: TGTGCCAGTACGGGTCCAGATACGCAGTATTTT. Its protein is CASTGPDTQYF.

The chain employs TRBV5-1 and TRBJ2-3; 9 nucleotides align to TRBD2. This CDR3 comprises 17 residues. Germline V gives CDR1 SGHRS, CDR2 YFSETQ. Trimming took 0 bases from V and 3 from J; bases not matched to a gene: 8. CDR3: CASSLGGGATGTDTQYF. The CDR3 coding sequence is TGCGCCAGCAGCTTGGGCGGGGGGGCAACTGGGACAGATACGCAGTATTTT.